This TCR beta chain emerged from a study of blood T cell repertoires in COVID-19. This clone was observed a single time. Sequencing was performed with immunoSEQ multiplex PCR; in TCRdb, only in-frame clones are kept and a portion is missing. The data contain 360,000 or so clones, approximately 84% of them seen just once; the ten biggest clones take up about 2.7%. The V and J ends lost 1 base and 5 bases, in that order; junction bases with no gene match: 4. Germline CDR1 is MNHEY and CDR2 is SVGAGI. CDR3 length equals 16 residues. This sequence originates from a woman in her thirties who had recovered from COVID-19. V gene TRBV6-5 combines with J gene TRBJ2-2; 10 bases are a match to TRBD2. Sequenced: PBMCs or T cells enriched from blood (not recorded which). The CDR3 DNA sequence: TGTGCCAGCAGTTACTGGGTAGCGGGAGGAACCGGGGAGCTGTTTTTT. This translates into CASSYWVAGGTGELFF.